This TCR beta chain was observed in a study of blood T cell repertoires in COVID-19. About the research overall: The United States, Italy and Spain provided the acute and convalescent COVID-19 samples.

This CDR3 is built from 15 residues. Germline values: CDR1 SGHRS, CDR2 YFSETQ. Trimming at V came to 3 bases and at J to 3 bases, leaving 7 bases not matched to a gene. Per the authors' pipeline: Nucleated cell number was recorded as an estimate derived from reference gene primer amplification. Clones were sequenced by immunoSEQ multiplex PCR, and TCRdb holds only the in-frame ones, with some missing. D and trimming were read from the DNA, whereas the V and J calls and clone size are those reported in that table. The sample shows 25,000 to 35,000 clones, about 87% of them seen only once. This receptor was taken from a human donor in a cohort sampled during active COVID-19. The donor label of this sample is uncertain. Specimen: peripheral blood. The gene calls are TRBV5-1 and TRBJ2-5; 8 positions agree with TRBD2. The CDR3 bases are TGCGCCAGCAGCTACACCCGGGGGGGAGAAGAGACCCAGTACTTC. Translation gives CASSYTRGGEETQYF.